This T cell receptor (beta chain) stems from a study of cytomegalovirus exposure and HLA in healthy donors. The CDR3 covers 15 residues. From germline, CDR1 is MNHNY and CDR2 SVGAGI (reference sequence). V gave up 5 bases and J gave up 4 bases, with 15 bases separating them. Samples came from healthy bone marrow donors. As to this clone: Its target is unknown.

Points from the study as a whole: Rarity held for most TCR sequences, but there were some public TCRs that occurred in many donors.

A multiplex PCR was run with 60 Vbeta primers and 13 Jbeta primers. Libraries were prepared by immunoSEQ multiplex PCR; TCRdb keeps only in-frame clonotypes and omits some of them. The sample lists approximately 140,000 clones; 80% were seen once. Sequencing was performed on PBMCs. The chain recombines TRBV6-6 with TRBJ1-5, with D unclear. This receptor was taken from a male donor in good health and CMV-seronegative. The CDR3, as DNA: TGTGCCAGCAGTCCCCGGGGAGTAGGGAATCAGCCCCAGCATTTT. This translates into CASSPRGVGNQPQHF.